The T cell receptor beta chain under discussion was sequenced for a study of regulatory T cells in long-lasting Graves disease. Broader study findings: Shared public clonotypes totalled about 2,700 in persistent patients, compared with about a thousand in new patients.

This clonotype was observed at least ten times. Its antigen remains unknown. iRepertoire HTBI primers and Arm-PCR of CDR3 regions built TCR beta libraries. In the original analysis: Identified across the samples were some 62 TRBV segments and about 15 TRBJ segments. TCRdb redid the calling of the multiplex PCR reads with MiXCR, one entry per CDR3 protein. The V and J calls here are based on TCRdb, not the publication. The sample has around 480,000 distinct CDR3 sequences, 15% to 20% seen once. Specified time point: newly diagnosed GD, antithyroid drugs for less than 3 months. Isolated PBMC RNA provided the starting material for the TCR library. The germline V gene has CDR1 SGHRS and CDR2 YFSETQ. The J segment lost 4 bases and the V segment lost 4 bases, leaving 5 bases of the junction unmatched. The CDR3 loop spans 13 amino acids. In addition, the sample was reused for a study of T cells in Graves' hyperthyroidism and ophthalmopathy. Per that study: HTBI primers were the set used in a first-round RT-PCR of the TCR CDR3.

Specimen: peripheral blood mononuclear cells (PBMCs), collected at new diagnosis, from a patient treated with antithyroid drugs. The rearrangement links TRBV5-1 to TRBJ2-7, with 7 bases aligning to TRBD2. This clonotype was sampled from a man aged 40-49 years with Graves disease. The chain's CDR3 is CASSPDGGYEQYF. The CDR3 DNA reads as TGCGCCAGCAGCCCGGACGGGGGGTACGAGCAGTACTTC.